The 26 T cell receptor beta chains below come from one sample, sequenced in a study of blood T cell repertoires in COVID-19. Here immunoSEQ multiplex PCR was the method, and the copy in TCRdb shows in-frame clones only, minus some. The repertoire holds about 180,000 clones, 88% seen once, with roughly 9% in the top ten. What was sequenced was PBMCs or T cells enriched from blood (not recorded which). These receptors were taken from a woman aged 18-29 years who had recovered from COVID-19.

The V and J genes are TRBV28 and TRBJ1-5; maybe TRBD1 (5 bases). The CDR3 is 13 amino acids. The germline V gene has CDR1 MDHEN and CDR2 SYDVKM. Between the trimmed V and J ends, which lost 3 bases and 7 bases, there was a span of 10 bases. In DNA form, the CDR3 reads TGTGCCAGCAGTTTCAGGGAGGGACAGCCCCAGCATTTT. It is translated as CASSFREGQPQHF.

V gene TRBV5-1 combines with J gene TRBJ1-4, with D hard to call. The CDR3 has 14 amino acids. V lost 4 bases, J lost 5 bases, and 12 bases lay in between. Germline CDR1 SGHRS, CDR2 YFSETQ. The chain's CDR3 is CASSGGRDNEKLFF. The CDR3 DNA reads TGCGCCAGCAGCGGAGGCAGAGACAATGAAAAACTGTTTTTT.

V gene TRBV28 combines with J gene TRBJ2-7, with 9 bases that match TRBD2. The CDR3 covers 14 residues. Unmatched junction bases numbered 6, after V lost 8 bases and J lost 1 base. Per the germline V gene, CDR1 is MDHEN and CDR2 is SYDVKM. The CDR3 coding sequence is TGTGCCAGCGAGACTAGCGGTCCATCCTACGAGCAGTACTTC. Translated: CASETSGPSYEQYF.

About this clone: The germline gene is not matched at one end of the junction; a read error may be the cause. The chain recombines TRBV7-8 with TRBJ1-4, with TRBD1 matching over 8 bases. Germline values: CDR1 SGHVS, CDR2 FQNEAQ. The CDR3 is 15 residues long. The CDR3 protein is CASSLAGGLGEKLFF. Here the CDR3 DNA reads TGTGCCAGCAGCCTAGCAGGGGGCTTGGGTGAAAAACTGTTTTTT.

The chain combines TRBV6-6 with TRBJ2-2, with TRBD1 identical over 8 bases. Germline V CDR1 and CDR2: MNHNY, SVGAGI (reference sequence). The J segment lost 2 bases and the V segment lost 10 bases, leaving 3 bases of the junction unmatched. CDR3 length equals 13 residues. The CDR3 sequence is CAIGQGNTGELFF. The CDR3 DNA reads TGTGCCATCGGACAGGGTAACACCGGGGAGCTGTTTTTT.

This chain connects TRBV2 to TRBJ1-1; 9 bases map to TRBD1. Germline CDR1 reads SNHLY; CDR2 reads FYNNEI. Unmatched junction bases numbered 16, after V lost 8 bases and J lost 6 bases. The CDR3 is 16 residues long. The CDR3 nucleotides are TGTGCCAGCGGAAACCGGGGACAGGGATTTTTCGCTGAAGCTTTCTTT. Translating gives CASGNRGQGFFAEAFF.

The chain employs TRBV20-1 and TRBJ2-3, with 7 bases fitting TRBD2. The CDR3 loop spans 15 amino acids. V lost 3 bases and J lost 2; bases outside the gene matches: 8. Germline CDR1 is DFQATT and CDR2 is SNEGSKA (reference sequence). The chain's CDR3 is CSASVGLVVTDTQYF. The CDR3 nucleotides read TGCAGTGCTAGTGTTGGACTAGTGGTCACAGATACGCAGTATTTT.

The chain employs TRBV18 and TRBJ2-3, with TRBD2 matching 7 bases. V was clipped by 2 bases and J by 2 bases; unmatched bases: 10. CDR1 and CDR2 from the germline V gene are KGHSH and LQKENI. The CDR3 is 17 residues long. DNA for the CDR3: TGTGCCAGCTCACCAGCGGCAGCGGGGAGTTTCACAGATACGCAGTATTTT. Translation: CASSPAAAGSFTDTQYF.

V usage is TRBV6-4 and J usage is TRBJ2-7, with a tentative D call TRBD2 (5 bases). V shed 6 bases and J shed 5 bases, with 20 bases lying between them. The CDR3 covers 15 residues. Germline loops: CDR1 MRHNA, CDR2 SNTAGT. Here the CDR3 reads CASSSWTKRENEQYF. The CDR3 DNA sequence: TGTGCCAGCAGCAGTTGGACCAAAAGGGAGAACGAGCAGTACTTC.

V and J are TRBV27 and TRBJ1-4, with no clear D. The germline V and J ends were trimmed by 6 bases and 7 bases, with 18 bases remaining between them. Looked up from germline, CDR1 is MNHEY and CDR2 is SMNVEV (reference sequence). The CDR3 totals 15 residues. DNA of the CDR3: TGTGCCAGCAGGACTTATGTCGGTACTTCTGAAAAACTGTTTTTT. Residues: CASRTYVGTSEKLFF.

This clone has ten or more counts. The chain employs TRBV7-9 and TRBJ2-7; TRBD1 aligns across 10 bases. The CDR3 is 16 residues long. The V gene's germline CDR1 is SEHNR and CDR2 FQNEAQ (reference sequence). Germline trimming cut 5 bases from V and 5 bases from J; bases unmatched to any gene: 12. DNA of the CDR3: TGTGCCAGCAGCCTCCTCAAGTCCGGGACAGGGGACGAGCAGTACTTC. It translates to CASSLLKSGTGDEQYF.

The V call is TRBV6-5, the J call TRBJ1-2; no clear D. CDR3 length: 13 residues. Germline V lookup: CDR1 MNHEY, CDR2 SVGAGI. Trimming stripped 3 bases from V and 4 bases from J, with 9 bases between. The DNA of the CDR3 is TGTGCCAGCAGTTATTCACCGAGCTATGGCTACACCTTC. Protein sequence: CASSYSPSYGYTF.

The genes are TRBV7-9 and TRBJ2-5; 11 bases line up with TRBD2. The CDR3 has 17 residues. With 5 bases clipped from V and 5 bases from J, the junction kept 13 bases outside the gene matches. Germline-derived CDR1 and CDR2 are SEHNR and FQNEAQ (reference sequence). The CDR3 coding sequence is TGTGCCAGCAGCCTTAGCAGAGGGACTAGCGGCGGGGAGACCCAGTACTTC. This codes for CASSLSRGTSGGETQYF. Together with reference TRBV7-9 and TRBJ2-5, the CDR3 gives the full variable domain: DTGVSQNPRHKITKRGQNVTFRCDPISEHNRLYWYRQTLGQGPEFLTYFQNEAQLEKSRLLSDRFSAERPKGSFSTLEIQRTEQGDSAMYLCASSLSRGTSGGETQYFGPGTRLLVL.

This sequence joins TRBV7-6 and TRBJ2-3, with D maybe TRBD1 (6 bases). The CDR3 has 15 amino acids. The V end lost 7 bases, the J end lost 1 base, and 15 bases lay between the germline ends. The germline V gene encodes CDR1 SGHVS and CDR2 FNYEAQ. The CDR3, as DNA: TGTGCCAGCACCCTACCCGAGGGGGGCACAGATACGCAGTATTTT. This sequence encodes CASTLPEGGTDTQYF.

The rearrangement joins TRBV7-8 to TRBJ1-1; D gene uncertain. Germline CDR1 and CDR2: SGHVS and FQNEAQ. V shed 4 bases and J shed 1 base, with 13 bases lying between them. The CDR3 consists of 15 residues. CDR3 sequence: CASSSREYWNTEAFF. The CDR3 bases are TGTGCCAGCAGCTCCCGGGAGTACTGGAACACTGAAGCTTTCTTT.

This chain uses TRBV11-2 with TRBJ2-2; 11 nucleotides match TRBD2. From germline, CDR1 is SGHAT and CDR2 FQNNGV. This CDR3 has 17 residues. V dropped 3 bases and J dropped 1; count of bases not matched to a gene: 4. The CDR3 sequence is CASSFVTSGVNTGELFF. The DNA of the CDR3 is TGTGCCAGCAGCTTCGTGACTAGCGGGGTGAACACCGGGGAGCTGTTTTTT.

The gene calls are TRBV20-1 and TRBJ2-1; a weak D match, TRBD2 (5 bases). V shed 5 bases and J shed 10 bases, with 12 bases lying between them. This CDR3 comprises 11 residues. Looked up from germline, CDR1 is DFQATT and CDR2 is SNEGSKA (reference sequence). In DNA, the CDR3 is TGCAGTGCTCAGCTATCGGGGGAGCAGTTCTTC. Translating it yields CSAQLSGEQFF.

CDR3 sequence: CASSPEGNGDTQYF. The CDR3 DNA sequence: TGTGCCAGCTCACCAGAGGGTAATGGAGATACGCAGTATTTT. The chain joins TRBV18 to TRBJ2-3, with D possibly TRBD2 on 5 matching bases. The V end was cut by 2 bases, the J end by 5 bases, with 11 bases between. The CDR3 spans 14 residues. Germline CDR1 is KGHSH and CDR2 is LQKENI.

The table lists this clone with a count of one. This chain links TRBV5-4 with TRBJ2-7; D might be TRBD1 (6 bases). The CDR3 is 15 residues long. Germline loops: CDR1 SGHNT, CDR2 YYREEE (reference sequence). V was trimmed by 3 bases and J by 5 bases, leaving 18 bases between them. The CDR3 bases are TGTGCCAGCAGCTCTTCCGGGACAACTCTTCACGAGCAGTACTTC. It translates to CASSSSGTTLHEQYF.

In nucleotides, the CDR3 is TGTGCCAGCAGTCAGGGTAATGGACAGGCACCCTACGAGCAGTACTTC. This encodes CASSQGNGQAPYEQYF. This chain uses TRBV28 with TRBJ2-7, with 7 bases matching TRBD1. The CDR3 covers 16 residues. V lost 5 bases to trimming and J lost 2 bases; unmatched junction nucleotides: 12. Germline V gives CDR1 MDHEN, CDR2 SYDVKM.

This clone was seen at least ten times. The genes are TRBV6-1 and TRBJ1-5; 7 positions agree with TRBD1. CDR1 MNHNS and CDR2 SASEGT come from the germline V gene. The CDR3 has 17 amino acids. V lost 1 base to trimming and J lost 6 bases; unmatched junction nucleotides: 12. The chain's CDR3 is CASSEDLAGGSSQPQHF. Written as DNA, the CDR3 is TGTGCCAGCAGTGAAGATCTCGCAGGGGGTTCGTCTCAGCCCCAGCATTTT.

The chain recombines TRBV28 with TRBJ1-6; D ambiguous. CDR1 is MDHEN and CDR2 is SYDVKM in the germline V gene. Trimming cost V 7 bases and J 9 bases, with 4 bases left between them. This CDR3 is 10 amino acids long. The CDR3 DNA sequence: TGTGCCAGCAACGGTTCACCCCTCCACTTT. Protein sequence: CASNGSPLHF.

The chain combines TRBV5-1 with TRBJ2-7; 8 bases align to TRBD1. The CDR3 runs 14 residues. CDR1 and CDR2 (germline): SGHRS, YFSETQ. V dropped 4 bases and J dropped 8; count of bases not matched to a gene: 11. The CDR3 spells CASSPGTGSGQQYF. In DNA form, the CDR3 reads TGCGCCAGCAGCCCTGGGACAGGCTCGGGACAGCAGTACTTC.

V usage is TRBV2 and J usage is TRBJ1-2, with 8 bases lining up with TRBD1. The CDR3 covers 13 residues. The V segment lost 6 bases and the J segment 6 bases; nucleotides outside the gene matches: 6. Germline V lookup: CDR1 SNHLY, CDR2 FYNNEI. The CDR3 coding sequence is TGTGCCAGCAGCAAACAGGGGGTGAATGGCTACACCTTC. Translating it yields CASSKQGVNGYTF. Looking up the rest from reference TRBV2 and TRBJ1-2 gives the full variable domain: EPEVTQTPSHQVTQMGQEVILRCVPISNHLYFYWYRQILGQKVEFLVSFYNNEISEKSEIFDDQFSVERPDGSNFTLKIRSTKLEDSAMYFCASSKQGVNGYTFGSGTRLTVV.

The rearrangement links TRBV19 to TRBJ1-5; TRBD1 agrees at 7 bases. J lost 0 bases, V lost 6 bases, and 5 bases had no gene match. This CDR3 has 15 amino acids. Germline V gene data show CDR1 as LNHDA and CDR2 as SQIVND (reference sequence). The CDR3 here is CASSSGQPSNQPQHF. Written as DNA, the CDR3 is TGTGCCAGTAGCTCGGGACAGCCTAGCAATCAGCCCCAGCATTTT.

This sequence joins TRBV30 and TRBJ2-1; TRBD2 is a possible D gene (6 bases). Germline CDR1 GTSNPN, CDR2 SVGIG (reference sequence). Trimming took off 4 bases at V and 0 bases at J, with 13 bases between the two ends. This CDR3 is 15 amino acids long. The CDR3 here is CAWIAGTSSYNEQFF. CDR3 coding DNA: TGTGCCTGGATCGCGGGAACGAGCTCCTACAATGAGCAGTTCTTC.